This TCR beta chain was identified during a study of T cell repertoires in cytomegalovirus infection. Study information: From public TCR beta signatures came an indication of both CMV infection and matching HLA type.

On this clonotype: What it recognizes is unknown. The conserved final phenylalanine or tryptophan is absent from the CDR3, which likely points to a read error.

Using its own MiXCR run on the reads, TCRdb lists one record per CDR3 protein. The table records about 570,000 distinct CDR3 sequences, under 45% of them present only once. Germline V gene lookup returns CDR1 MNHEY and CDR2 SVGAGI. V was trimmed by 4 bases and J by 7 bases, leaving 13 bases between them. The CDR3 totals 13 residues. The source was cultured PBMCs, collected from culture after CMV antigen stimulation. This clonotype originated in a human donor in good health (CMV status not recorded). Some clones in this sample may be carry-over from other donors' samples. The chain employs TRBV6-5 and TRBJ1-2; perhaps TRBD1 as D (6 bases). CDR3 residues: CASSWNRESGYTL. DNA for the CDR3: TGTGCCAGCAGTTGGAACAGGGAGAGTGGCTACACCTTA.